This T cell receptor beta chain was sequenced in a study of T cells in Graves' hyperthyroidism and ophthalmopathy. Trimming pared 5 bases from V and 4 bases from J, leaving 11 bases between. Per germline, CDR1 MNHNS and CDR2 SASEGT. This CDR3 comprises 13 residues. RNA transcripts served as the template for amplifying TCR beta CDR3 regions. HTBI primers drove first-round RT-PCR of the TCR CDR3. TCRdb independently ran MiXCR on the multiplex PCR reads; one entry per CDR3 protein. Found here are over 500,000 distinct CDR3 sequences, about 45% of them singletons; the top ten hold about 43%. In its sample, this clonotype was seen a few times.

This rearrangement joins TRBV6-1 to TRBJ2-5; a possible D gene is TRBD2 (6 bases). Sequenced sample: peripheral blood or thyroid tissue (not recorded which). This TCR came from an adult woman with Graves' disease, either hyperthyroidism or ophthalmopathy (not recorded which). CDR3 loop: CASSYGSTETQYF. CDR3 bases: TGTGCCAGCAGTTACGGGAGCACAGAGACCCAGTACTTC.